This T cell receptor beta chain was captured in a study of blood T cell repertoires in COVID-19. Between the trimmed V and J ends, which lost 4 bases and 6 bases, there was a span of 16 bases. The CDR3 is 15 amino acids. CDR1 is SEHNR and CDR2 is FQNEAQ in the germline V gene (reference sequence). Generated by immunoSEQ multiplex PCR, the TCRdb table keeps only in-frame clones and is missing some. The sample lists under 100,000 clones; over 75% were seen once. The clonotype originates from a woman aged 70-85 years with acute or convalescent COVID-19. This chain uses TRBV7-9 with TRBJ1-5; a possible D gene is TRBD1 (6 bases). The sample comprised peripheral blood. The CDR3 sequence: CASSSGTLLSQPQHF. The CDR3 DNA follows: TGTGCCAGCAGCTCCGGGACACTACTTTCTCAGCCCCAGCATTTT.